The 32 T cell receptor beta chains reported below all come from one sample, sequenced in a study of Ad26.COV2.S vaccination and SARS-CoV-2 variants (dated by TCRdb to about 2021). The sample's treatment or condition label, in plain terms: some 20 received Ad26.COV2.S at low or high dose, single or two shots; about 5 received placebo; per-sample allocation not given. Repertoires of vaccine and placebo recipients were sequenced from samples taken on day 63 after the first injection. Library method: the immunoSEQ multiplex PCR assay. TCRdb took over this immuneACCESS table, retaining in-frame rearrangements with V and J assigned. Such tables are incomplete; in checked studies, under half of the missing clones stem from an unresolved V gene, and the remainder is unexplained. Recorded for this sample are just over 350,000 clones; about 85% of them occurred a single time. The leading ten clones occupy 3% to 4% of the sample.

This material consisted of peripheral blood, taken in a trial of Ad26.COV2.S vaccine versus placebo. The origin of the receptors is a person aged 18-60 years who received the Ad26.COV2.S COVID-19 vaccine or a placebo.

The gene calls are TRBV30 and TRBJ1-6; 7 bases line up with TRBD1. This CDR3 is built from 13 residues. The V gene end was trimmed by 2 bases and the J gene end by 7 bases; junction bases not matched to a gene: 2. Germline CDR1 and CDR2: GTSNPN and SVGIG (reference sequence). CDR3 sequence: CAWSQGGNSPLHF. Here the CDR3 DNA reads TGTGCCTGGAGTCAGGGGGGGAATTCACCCCTCCACTTT. The full variable domain, completed using reference TRBV30 and TRBJ1-6, is SQTIHQWPATLVQPVGSPLSLECTVEGTSNPNLYWYRQAAGRGLQLLFYSVGIGQISSEVPQNLSASRPQDRQFILSSKKLLLSDSGFYLCAWSQGGNSPLHFGNGTRLTVT.

The chain recombines TRBV6-5 with TRBJ2-1, with D tentatively TRBD2 (6 bases). The CDR3 length is 15 residues. V was cut by 3 bases and J by 6 bases, with 15 bases left in between. The V gene's germline CDR1 is MNHEY and CDR2 SVGAGI. The CDR3 sequence: CASSYRLWDFNEQFF. CDR3 coding DNA: TGTGCCAGCAGTTATCGGCTATGGGACTTCAATGAGCAGTTCTTC.

Worth noting for this clone: Other nucleotide sequences from this sample produce the same CDR3. The chain has TRBV7-2 and TRBJ2-7, with D uncertain. CDR1 and CDR2 from the germline V gene are SGHTA and FQGNSA. V shed 0 bases and J shed 0 bases, with 3 bases lying between them. CDR3 length equals 13 residues. The CDR3 nucleotides read TGTGCCAGCAGCTTAGCAGGCTCCTACGAGCAGTACTTC. Its protein product is CASSLAGSYEQYF.

The gene calls are TRBV6-1 and TRBJ2-5, with TRBD2 identical over 7 bases. Germline CDR1 and CDR2: MNHNS and SASEGT. CDR3 size: 17 residues. Trimming took 2 bases from V and 5 from J; bases not matched to a gene: 14. In DNA form, the CDR3 reads TGTGCCAGCAGTGAAAAGGCGGTAGCGAGCGGGGTGGAGACCCAGTACTTC. Translating it yields CASSEKAVASGVETQYF.

CDR3 coding DNA: TGTGCCAGCAGTCGCAACGTCCCGGGACTAGCGGACGGGGGAAACATTCAGTACTTC. Protein sequence: CASSRNVPGLADGGNIQYF. The chain has TRBV6-2 or TRBV6-3 and TRBJ2-4, with 11 positions matching TRBD2. CDR3 size: 19 residues. Trimming at V came to 5 bases and at J to 6 bases, leaving 18 bases not matched to a gene. Germline V gene data show CDR1 as MNHEY and CDR2 as SVGEGT.

The chain uses TRBV7-9 and TRBJ2-4; possibly TRBD2 for D (7 bases). Germline V gives CDR1 SEHNR, CDR2 FQNEAQ (reference sequence). Trimming stripped 1 base from V and 1 base from J, with 11 bases between. The length of the CDR3 is 16 residues. Here the CDR3 reads CASSLVAGAAKNIQYF. For the CDR3, the DNA is TGTGCCAGCAGCTTAGTGGCGGGGGCGGCCAAAAACATTCAGTACTTC. Together with reference TRBV7-9 and TRBJ2-4, the CDR3 gives the full variable domain: DTGVSQNPRHKITKRGQNVTFRCDPISEHNRLYWYRQTLGQGPEFLTYFQNEAQLEKSRLLSDRFSAERPKGSFSTLEIQRTEQGDSAMYLCASSLVAGAAKNIQYFGAGTRLSVL.

This clone was seen a single time. The V call is TRBV20-1, the J call TRBJ1-1; 7 bases match TRBD1. This CDR3 is built from 11 residues. Per the germline V gene, CDR1 is DFQATT and CDR2 is SNEGSKA (reference sequence). CDR3 loop: CSAGQSNEAFF. The CDR3 bases are TGCAGCGCGGGACAGAGTAATGAAGCTTTCTTT.

The rearrangement uses TRBV2 and TRBJ2-2; 9 bases are shared with TRBD1. Germline lookup yields CDR1 SNHLY and CDR2 FYNNEI. The CDR3 loop spans 16 amino acids. Trimming at V came to 5 bases and at J to 0 bases, leaving 4 bases not matched to a gene. The CDR3 DNA is TGTGCCAGCAGTAGACAGGGGGGGTCGAACACCGGGGAGCTGTTTTTT. As protein: CASSRQGGSNTGELFF.

This clone was seen a few times. The chain carries TRBV12-3 or TRBV12-4 and TRBJ1-2; no clear D. There are 13 residues in the CDR3. The germline V and J ends were trimmed by 1 base and 4 bases, with 7 bases remaining between them. The CDR3 here is CASSLGDIYGYTF. For the CDR3, the DNA is TGTGCCAGCAGTTTAGGTGACATCTATGGCTACACCTTC.

The J gene is TRBJ2-5, the V gene TRBV4-1; the D is unclear. Per germline, CDR1 MGHRA and CDR2 YSYEKL. V gave up 6 bases and J gave up 1 base, with 9 bases separating them. The CDR3 has 13 residues. The DNA for the CDR3 is TGCGCCAGCAGTCGGGTGCTCCAAGAGACCCAGTACTTC. Translating gives CASSRVLQETQYF.

The genes are TRBV9 and TRBJ2-1; 9 bases map to TRBD1. J was trimmed by 5 bases and V by 3 bases; bases with no gene match: 9. Looked up from germline, CDR1 is SGDLS and CDR2 is YYNGEE. The CDR3 length is 16 residues. The CDR3 region is CASSANPGQGHNEQFF. The CDR3 DNA reads as TGTGCCAGCAGCGCCAACCCGGGACAGGGCCACAATGAGCAGTTCTTC.

V and J are TRBV20-1 and TRBJ2-7; maybe TRBD2 (5 bases). The CDR3 spans 10 residues. Trimming pared 3 bases from V and 7 bases from J, leaving 7 bases between. CDR1 is DFQATT, CDR2 SNEGSKA, per germline (reference sequence). The CDR3 reads CSASRTEQYF. CDR3 DNA sequence: TGCAGTGCTAGCCGGACTGAGCAGTACTTC.

The chain recombines TRBV3-1 (or the pseudogene TRBV3-2) with TRBJ1-4, with D possibly matching TRBD1 (5 bases). This CDR3 is built from 14 residues. From germline, CDR1 is LGHDT and CDR2 YNNKEL (reference sequence). The ends were cut back, 3 bases at V and 7 bases at J, with 12 bases in the middle. CDR3 amino acids: CASSHQGGGEKLFF. The CDR3 DNA sequence: TGTGCCAGCAGCCACCAGGGTGGGGGTGAAAAACTGTTTTTT.

The gene calls are TRBV10-3 and TRBJ2-3; 10 nucleotides agree with TRBD2. Germline CDR1 reads ENHRY; CDR2 reads SYGVKD. The CDR3 runs 16 residues. V lost 6 bases to trimming and J lost 3 bases; unmatched junction nucleotides: 9. CDR3 sequence (DNA): TGTGCCATCAGCCCGAACTTAGCGGGGGGAACAGATACGCAGTATTTT. Its protein product is CAISPNLAGGTDTQYF.

The chain is built from TRBV9 and TRBJ1-4; no firm D call. Germline assignment: CDR1 SGDLS and CDR2 YYNGEE. The CDR3 runs to 15 residues. The V end was cut by 4 bases, the J end by 3 bases, with 13 bases between. The CDR3 DNA reads as TGTGCCAGCAGCCAAGGGTGGGGAGCTAATGAAAAACTGTTTTTT. Translating it yields CASSQGWGANEKLFF. The variable domain in full, completed from reference TRBV9 and TRBJ1-4, reads DSGVTQTPKHLITATGQRVTLRCSPRSGDLSVYWYQQSLDQGLQFLIQYYNGEERAKGNILERFSAQQFPDLHSELNLSSLELGDSALYFCASSQGWGANEKLFFGSGTQLSVL.

CDR3 sequence reads: CASSSRGQGTYNEQFF. The DNA for the CDR3 is TGTGCCAGCTCGAGTAGGGGACAGGGGACCTACAATGAGCAGTTCTTC. The chain carries TRBV7-2 and TRBJ2-1, with 10 bases lining up with TRBD1. From germline, CDR1 is SGHTA and CDR2 FQGNSA. There are 16 residues in the CDR3. Trimming took 8 bases from V and 2 from J; bases not matched to a gene: 9.

In nucleotides, the CDR3 is TGTGCCAGCTCACCCGGCGGTGGGGGGGTCATCCCCCTCCACTTT. It is translated as CASSPGGGGVIPLHF. The chain employs TRBV18 and TRBJ1-6, with D maybe TRBD1 (5 bases). This CDR3 contains 15 residues. Trimming took off 3 bases at V and 13 bases at J, with 19 bases between the two ends. Germline CDR1 and CDR2: KGHSH and LQKENI.

Concerning this clone: The sample carries other DNA sequences with the same CDR3. The chain couples TRBV2 to TRBJ2-7; D is uncertain. The CDR3 totals 11 residues. In germline, CDR1 is SNHLY, CDR2 FYNNEI. V lost 4 bases and J lost 3, with 4 bases in between. CDR3 DNA: TGTGCCAGCAGTGGGTACTACGAGCAGTACTTC. It is translated as CASSGYYEQYF.

V gene TRBV3-1 (or the pseudogene TRBV3-2) combines with J gene TRBJ1-1; D may be TRBD1 (6 bases). Trimming shortened V by 1 base and J by 13 bases, and 13 bases separated the two germline ends. Germline-derived CDR1 and CDR2 are LGHDT and YNNKEL (reference sequence). The CDR3 spans 12 residues. CDR3 nucleotide sequence: TGTGCCAGCAGCCAAGGTGGGGGGGCAATTTTCTTT. Translation: CASSQGGGAIFF.

This chain connects TRBV3-1 (or the pseudogene TRBV3-2) to TRBJ1-2; D call uncertain. Germline loops: CDR1 LGHDT, CDR2 YNNKEL (reference sequence). V was pared by 4 bases and J by 4 bases, with 16 bases between. The CDR3 consists of 15 residues. CDR3 sequence reads: CASSRDPGLAYGYTF. DNA for the CDR3: TGTGCCAGCAGCCGCGATCCCGGTCTGGCCTATGGCTACACCTTC.

This clone was detected a few times. The genes are TRBV2 and TRBJ2-6; possibly TRBD2 for D (5 bases). Germline lookup yields CDR1 SNHLY and CDR2 FYNNEI. V lost 9 bases and J 0 bases, leaving 12 bases between the germline ends. This CDR3 comprises 15 residues. CDR3 loop: CAREDAYSGANVLTF. CDR3 coding DNA: TGTGCCAGGGAGGACGCATACTCTGGGGCCAACGTCCTGACTTTC.

The chain is built from TRBV13 and TRBJ2-1; 8 positions agree with TRBD2. Looked up from germline, CDR1 is PRHDT and CDR2 is FYEKMQ (reference sequence). The length of the CDR3 is 15 residues. V lost 5 bases, J lost 7 bases, and 10 bases stayed unmatched. The CDR3 DNA reads as TGTGCCAGCAGCCCCCCGGGCGGGGGGAGAAATGAGCAGTTCTTC. It codes for CASSPPGGGRNEQFF. Full variable domain (missing parts from reference TRBV13 and TRBJ2-1): AAGVIQSPRHLIKEKRETATLKCYPIPRHDTVYWYQQGPGQDPQFLISFYEKMQSDKGSIPDRFSAQQFSDYHSELNMSSLELGDSALYFCASSPPGGGRNEQFFGPGTRLTVL.

The V gene is TRBV5-6, the J gene TRBJ2-1; 14 positions agree with TRBD2. The CDR3 runs 17 residues. J was trimmed by 8 bases and V by 3 bases; bases with no gene match: 10. Per the germline V gene, CDR1 is SGHDT and CDR2 is YYEEEE. CDR3 nucleotides: TGTGCCAGCAGCTCCGGGACTAGCGGGAGTTGGTTCGATGAGCAGTTCTTC. It translates to CASSSGTSGSWFDEQFF.

CDR3: CASSLGGSGTPREQYF. The DNA of the CDR3 is TGTGCCAGCAGCTTGGGGGGGAGCGGGACCCCAAGGGAGCAGTACTTC. The rearrangement links TRBV5-4 to TRBJ2-7; 7 bases match TRBD2. V lost 0 bases to trimming and J lost 7 bases; unmatched junction nucleotides: 13. Per the germline V gene, CDR1 is SGHNT and CDR2 is YYREEE (reference sequence). CDR3 length: 16 residues.

This chain connects TRBV5-1 to TRBJ2-2, with 9 positions matching TRBD1. The CDR3 loop spans 16 amino acids. The junction had 5 bases not matched to a gene; V was cut back by 0 bases and J by 5 bases. CDR1 and CDR2 (germline): SGHRS, YFSETQ. CDR3 bases: TGCGCCAGCAGCTTGGACAGGGGGCTTAGTACCGGGGAGCTGTTTTTT. Amino acids: CASSLDRGLSTGELFF.

The CDR3 is CASSLRSYEQYF. The DNA of the CDR3 is TGTGCCAGCAGCTTGAGGAGCTACGAGCAGTACTTC. The chain links TRBV5-4 to TRBJ2-7; no firm D call. V was shortened by 1 base and J by 3 bases, with 5 bases between the two germline ends. CDR3 size: 12 residues. Germline lookup yields CDR1 SGHNT and CDR2 YYREEE (reference sequence).

This sequence joins TRBV5-8 and TRBJ1-4; 8 bases fit TRBD1. The CDR3 runs 15 residues. V gave up 4 bases and J gave up 5 bases; unmatched junction bases: 7. The germline gives CDR1 SGHTS, CDR2 YDEGEE. CDR3 nucleotides: TGTGCCAGCAGCGCGGGGACAGGCTTGAATGAAAAACTGTTTTTT. Protein: CASSAGTGLNEKLFF.

The V gene is TRBV21-1, the J gene TRBJ2-5; the table names TRBD1, a call not compared with the DNA. TRBV21-1 is a listed pseudogene. This CDR3 spans 14 amino acids. For the CDR3, the DNA is TGTGCCAGCAGAACACAGGGGTACCAAGAGACCCAGTACTTC. Its translation is CASRTQGYQETQYF.

The CDR3 DNA follows: TGCGCCAGCAGCACAAGACAGGGGGCCCAGGACACTGAAGCTTTCTTT. The encoded protein is CASSTRQGAQDTEAFF. The J gene is TRBJ1-1, the V gene TRBV5-1; 10 bases are a match to TRBD1. The CDR3 totals 16 residues. Germline CDR1 SGHRS, CDR2 YFSETQ. The junction had 9 bases not matched to a gene; V was cut back by 4 bases and J by 3 bases.

The chain links TRBV11-2 to TRBJ2-5; 7 bases line up with TRBD1. The CDR3 loop spans 12 amino acids. CDR1 is SGHAT and CDR2 is FQNNGV in the germline V gene. V trimming: 6 bases; J trimming: 4 bases; junction bases outside the gene matches: 2. The CDR3 sequence is CASRYRGETQYF. The DNA for the CDR3 is TGTGCCAGCAGGTACAGGGGAGAGACCCAGTACTTC.

The chain is built from TRBV29-1 and TRBJ2-7; D is undetermined. The ends were cut back, 7 bases at V and 8 bases at J, with 18 bases in the middle. The V gene's germline CDR1 is SQVTM and CDR2 ANQGSEA. The CDR3 contains 12 residues. CDR3 nucleotide sequence: TGCAGCGCCGCTTCCGGTGGTGCACAGCAGTACTTC. It translates to CSAASGGAQQYF.

The V gene is TRBV7-9, the J gene TRBJ1-2, with 9 bases aligning to TRBD1. Germline values: CDR1 SEHNR, CDR2 FQNEAQ (reference sequence). This CDR3 spans 18 amino acids. Trimming at V came to 3 bases and at J to 3 bases, leaving 14 bases not matched to a gene. Written as DNA, the CDR3 is TGTGCCAGCAGCTTGAGACCGTACCCGGGACAGGGCGACTATGGCTACACCTTC. It is translated as CASSLRPYPGQGDYGYTF.